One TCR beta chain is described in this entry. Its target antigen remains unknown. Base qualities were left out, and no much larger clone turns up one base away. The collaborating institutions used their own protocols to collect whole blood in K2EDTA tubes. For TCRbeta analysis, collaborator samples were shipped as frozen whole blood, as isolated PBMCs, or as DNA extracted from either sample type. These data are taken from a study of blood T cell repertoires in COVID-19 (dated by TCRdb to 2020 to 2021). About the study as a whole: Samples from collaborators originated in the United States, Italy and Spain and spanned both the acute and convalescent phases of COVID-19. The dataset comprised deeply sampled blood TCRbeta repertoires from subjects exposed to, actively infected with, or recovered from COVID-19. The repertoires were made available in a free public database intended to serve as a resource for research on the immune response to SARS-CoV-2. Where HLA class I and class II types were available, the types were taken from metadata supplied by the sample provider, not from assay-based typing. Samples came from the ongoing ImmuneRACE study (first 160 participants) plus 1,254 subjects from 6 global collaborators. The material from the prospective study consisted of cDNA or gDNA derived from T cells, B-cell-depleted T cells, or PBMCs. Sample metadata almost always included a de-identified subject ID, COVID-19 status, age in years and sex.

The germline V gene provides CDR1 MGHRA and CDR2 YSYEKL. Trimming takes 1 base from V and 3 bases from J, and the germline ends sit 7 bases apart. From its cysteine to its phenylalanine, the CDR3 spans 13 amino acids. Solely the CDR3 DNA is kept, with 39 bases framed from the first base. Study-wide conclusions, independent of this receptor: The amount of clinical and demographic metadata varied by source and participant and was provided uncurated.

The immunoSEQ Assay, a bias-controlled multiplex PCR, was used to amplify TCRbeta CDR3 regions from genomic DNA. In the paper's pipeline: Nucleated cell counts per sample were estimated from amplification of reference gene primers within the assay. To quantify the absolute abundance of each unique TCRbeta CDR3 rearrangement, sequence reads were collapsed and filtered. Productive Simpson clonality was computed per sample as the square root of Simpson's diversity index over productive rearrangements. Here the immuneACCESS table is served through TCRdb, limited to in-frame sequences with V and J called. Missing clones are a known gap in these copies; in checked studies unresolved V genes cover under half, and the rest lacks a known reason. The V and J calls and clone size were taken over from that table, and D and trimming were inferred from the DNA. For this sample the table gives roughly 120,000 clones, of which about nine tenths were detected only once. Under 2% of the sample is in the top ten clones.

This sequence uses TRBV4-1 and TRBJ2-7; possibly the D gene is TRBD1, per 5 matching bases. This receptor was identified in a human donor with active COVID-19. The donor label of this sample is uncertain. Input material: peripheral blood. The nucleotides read TGCGCCAGCAGCCAAGGGGGCGACTACGAGCAGTACTTC. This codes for CASSQGGDYEQYF.